The present TCR beta chain was sequenced within a study of technical replicates of blood from a handful of donors. Data came from immunoSEQ multiplex PCR; TCRdb stores just in-frame clones and leaves some out. In the table there are roughly 70,000 clones, just under 95% of which are singletons. The CDR3 extends over 15 amino acids. V was trimmed by 4 bases and J by 3 bases, leaving 17 bases between them. Germline V gives CDR1 SGDLS, CDR2 YYNGEE. Source material: T cells isolated from PBMCs. The chain recombines TRBV9 with TRBJ2-7, with D maybe TRBD2 (6 bases). The receptor's source is a human donor in good health. CDR3 amino acids: CASSPSGPKFYEQYF. DNA of the CDR3: TGTGCCAGCAGCCCGAGCGGGCCTAAGTTCTACGAGCAGTACTTC. Combining the CDR3 with reference TRBV9 and TRBJ2-7 gives the whole variable domain DSGVTQTPKHLITATGQRVTLRCSPRSGDLSVYWYQQSLDQGLQFLIQYYNGEERAKGNILERFSAQQFPDLHSELNLSSLELGDSALYFCASSPSGPKFYEQYFGPGTRLTVT.